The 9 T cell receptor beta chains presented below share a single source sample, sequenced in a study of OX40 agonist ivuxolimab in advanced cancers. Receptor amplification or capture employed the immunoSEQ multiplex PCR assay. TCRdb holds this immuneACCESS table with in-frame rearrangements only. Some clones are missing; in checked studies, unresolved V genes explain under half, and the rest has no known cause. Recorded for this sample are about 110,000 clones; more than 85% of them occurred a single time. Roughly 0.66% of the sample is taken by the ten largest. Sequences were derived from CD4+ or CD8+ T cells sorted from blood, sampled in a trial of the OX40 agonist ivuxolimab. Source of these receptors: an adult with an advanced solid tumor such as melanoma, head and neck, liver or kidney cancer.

The CDR3 DNA reads as TGCAGCGTTGAAATTACCAGGACAGGGAGTCGGGGAGAGACCCAGTACTTC. Its protein is CSVEITRTGSRGETQYF. The V gene is TRBV29-1, the J gene TRBJ2-5, with 8 bases identical to TRBD1. J lost 4 bases, V lost 2 bases, and 15 bases had no gene match. Germline V gives CDR1 SQVTM, CDR2 ANQGSEA. The CDR3 is 17 residues long.

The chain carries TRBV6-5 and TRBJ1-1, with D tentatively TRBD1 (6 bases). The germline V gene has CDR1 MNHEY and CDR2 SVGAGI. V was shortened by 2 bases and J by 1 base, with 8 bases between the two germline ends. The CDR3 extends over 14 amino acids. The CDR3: CASSYVRGNTEAFF. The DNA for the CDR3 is TGTGCCAGCAGTTACGTCAGGGGGAACACTGAAGCTTTCTTT.

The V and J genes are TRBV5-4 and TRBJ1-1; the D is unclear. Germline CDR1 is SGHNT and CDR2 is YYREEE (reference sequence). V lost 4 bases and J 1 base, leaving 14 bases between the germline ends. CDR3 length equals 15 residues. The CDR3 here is CASSGKAGSNTEAFF. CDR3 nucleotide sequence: TGTGCCAGCAGCGGCAAGGCGGGGTCGAACACTGAAGCTTTCTTT.

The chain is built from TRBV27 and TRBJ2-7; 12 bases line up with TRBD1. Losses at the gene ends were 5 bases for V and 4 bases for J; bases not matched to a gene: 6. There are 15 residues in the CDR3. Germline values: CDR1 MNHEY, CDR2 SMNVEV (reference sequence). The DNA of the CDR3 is TGTGCCAGCAGTCTTTCGGGACAGGGGGCGTACGAGCAGTACTTC. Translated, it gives CASSLSGQGAYEQYF.

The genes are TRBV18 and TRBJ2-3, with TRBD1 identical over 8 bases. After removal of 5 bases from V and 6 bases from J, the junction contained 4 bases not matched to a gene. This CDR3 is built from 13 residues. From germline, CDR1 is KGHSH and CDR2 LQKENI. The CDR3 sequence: CASSARDRDTQYF. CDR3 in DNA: TGTGCCAGCTCAGCCCGGGACAGGGATACGCAGTATTTT.

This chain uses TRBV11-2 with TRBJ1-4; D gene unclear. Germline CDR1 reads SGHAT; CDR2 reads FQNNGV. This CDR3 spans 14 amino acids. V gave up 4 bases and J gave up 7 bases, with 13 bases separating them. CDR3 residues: CASSSGPGREKLFF. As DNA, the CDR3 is TGTGCCAGCAGCTCCGGTCCTGGGCGTGAAAAACTGTTTTTT.

The CDR3 is CSVEGWGTSYEQYF. In DNA form, the CDR3 reads TGCAGCGTTGAGGGGTGGGGCACGTCCTACGAGCAGTACTTC. The chain carries TRBV29-1 and TRBJ2-7, with D perhaps matching TRBD1 (5 bases). The V end was cut by 3 bases, the J end by 1 base, with 13 bases between. The CDR3 is 14 residues long. Germline values: CDR1 SQVTM, CDR2 ANQGSEA.

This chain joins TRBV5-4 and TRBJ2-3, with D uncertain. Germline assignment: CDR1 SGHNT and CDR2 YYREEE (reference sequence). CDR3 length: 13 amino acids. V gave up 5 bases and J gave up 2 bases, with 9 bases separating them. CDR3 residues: CASSDHLTDTQYF. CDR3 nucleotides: TGTGCCAGCAGTGACCACCTCACAGATACGCAGTATTTT.

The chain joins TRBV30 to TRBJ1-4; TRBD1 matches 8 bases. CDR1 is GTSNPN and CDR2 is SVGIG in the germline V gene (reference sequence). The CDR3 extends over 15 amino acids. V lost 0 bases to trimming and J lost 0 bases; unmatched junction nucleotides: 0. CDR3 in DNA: TGTGCCTGGAGTGTACAGGGGGCAACTAATGAAAAACTGTTTTTT. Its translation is CAWSVQGATNEKLFF.